Each of the 18 T cell receptor beta chains below was sequenced from the same sample in a study of identical twins. One entry per CDR3 protein, called by TCRdb with MiXCR from the 5' RACE reads. The table includes roughly 490,000 distinct CDR3 sequences, 13% to 15% detected once. The same sample was also used in a study of yellow fever vaccine responses in identical twins.

Material for sequencing was CD4+ T cells sorted from blood. These receptors all stem from a young woman in good health.

This clonotype was seen more than once but under ten times. The chain employs TRBV4-1 and TRBJ1-2, with TRBD1 matching 7 bases. The germline V gene encodes CDR1 MGHRA and CDR2 YSYEKL. J gave up 2 bases and V 4 bases, and 7 bases lay outside the gene matches. This CDR3 has 15 amino acids. CDR3 nucleotides: TGCGCCAGCAGCCCTCTGGACAGGTGGAACTATGGCTACACCTTC. This gives the protein CASSPLDRWNYGYTF.

J is TRBJ2-3 and V is TRBV20-1; unclear D gene. Trimming cost V 3 bases and J 1 base, with 5 bases left between them. CDR3 length: 12 amino acids. Germline loops: CDR1 DFQATT, CDR2 SNEGSKA (reference sequence). As DNA, the CDR3 is TGCAGTGCTAGCGACGGCACAGATACGCAGTATTTT. Its translation is CSASDGTDTQYF.

There are many counts of this clonotype. The genes are TRBV6-1 and TRBJ2-5; D is possibly TRBD1 or TRBD2 (5 bases each). V lost 5 bases and J 3 bases, leaving 13 bases between the germline ends. The CDR3 loop spans 14 amino acids. Germline V gives CDR1 MNHNS, CDR2 SASEGT. CDR3 in amino acids: CASSRGVFEETQYF. The CDR3 nucleotides are TGTGCCAGCAGTCGAGGGGTTTTCGAAGAGACCCAGTACTTC.

This rearrangement joins TRBV5-1 to TRBJ2-3; the match to TRBD2 covers 10 bases. The V gene end was trimmed by 4 bases and the J gene end by 5 bases; junction bases not matched to a gene: 7. The CDR3 has 15 residues. The germline gives CDR1 SGHRS, CDR2 YFSETQ. CDR3 sequence (DNA): TGCGCCAGCAGCCAGAGCGGGGGGGCGGGAGATACGCAGTATTTT. It specifies CASSQSGGAGDTQYF.

The chain has TRBV11-2 and TRBJ2-1; 7 bases fit TRBD1. This CDR3 has 16 amino acids. Germline lookup yields CDR1 SGHAT and CDR2 FQNNGV. The V segment lost 5 bases and the J segment 7 bases; nucleotides outside the gene matches: 14. As DNA, the CDR3 is TGTGCCAGCAGCGCAGCATCCGGGACAGCCTCAAATGAGCAGTTCTTC. Its protein is CASSAASGTASNEQFF.

In its sample, this clonotype was seen once. The chain couples TRBV3-1 to TRBJ1-3; D gene uncertain. CDR1 and CDR2 from the germline V gene are LGHDT and YNNKEL (reference sequence). The CDR3 is made up of 12 amino acids. The V and J ends lost 3 bases and 8 bases respectively, with 8 bases between them. CDR3 residues: CASSHRIDTIYF. The CDR3 DNA reads as TGTGCCAGCAGCCACAGGATAGACACCATATATTTT.

This clonotype has ten or more counts. The chain employs TRBV20-1 and TRBJ2-7; D is possibly TRBD1 (6 bases). Trimming shortened V by 3 bases and J by 5 bases, and 11 bases separated the two germline ends. CDR1 is DFQATT, CDR2 SNEGSKA, per germline (reference sequence). This CDR3 comprises 12 residues. CDR3 DNA: TGCAGTGCTAGCTCAGGGGCCCACGAGCAGTACTTC. Amino acid sequence: CSASSGAHEQYF.

The gene calls are TRBV7-2 and TRBJ2-1; the match to TRBD2 covers 7 bases. J lost 5 bases, V lost 3 bases, and 7 bases had no gene match. The germline V gene has CDR1 SGHTA and CDR2 FQGNSA. The CDR3 contains 15 residues. CDR3 amino acids: CASSFRLALNNEQFF. Here the CDR3 DNA reads TGTGCCAGCAGCTTTAGACTAGCTTTGAACAATGAGCAGTTCTTC.

The gene calls are TRBV7-9 and TRBJ1-2; the match to TRBD1 covers 9 bases. CDR3 length: 15 residues. V shed 0 bases and J 5 bases; nucleotides not matched to a gene: 4. Germline assignment: CDR1 SEHNR and CDR2 FQNEAQ (reference sequence). DNA for the CDR3: TGTGCCAGCAGCTTAGCGGGACAGGGAGTGTATGGCTACACCTTC. Its translation: CASSLAGQGVYGYTF.

The chain employs TRBV12-3 or TRBV12-4 and TRBJ1-1; D is possibly TRBD1 (6 bases). V was trimmed by 5 bases and J by 1 base, leaving 14 bases between them. This CDR3 is built from 15 residues. The DNA of the CDR3 is TGTGCCAGCAGTCTGACGGGGGCTGGGAACACTGAAGCTTTCTTT. Translation: CASSLTGAGNTEAFF.

This chain links TRBV4-2 with TRBJ2-5; no reliable D call. Trimming pared 8 bases from V and 7 bases from J, leaving 17 bases between. This CDR3 spans 13 amino acids. Per the germline V gene, CDR1 is LGHNA and CDR2 is YNFKEQ. Written as DNA, the CDR3 is TGTGCCAGCTCCGACGCGCTCAAGTCGACCCAGTACTTC. Amino acids: CASSDALKSTQYF.

This clonotype has more than one count but fewer than ten. The chain uses TRBV28 and TRBJ2-2; possibly TRBD1 for D (6 bases). Trimming removed 1 base at V and 4 bases at J, with 19 bases between. The V gene's germline CDR1 is MDHEN and CDR2 SYDVKM. This CDR3 comprises 18 residues. Written as DNA, the CDR3 is TGTGCCAGCAGTTTATCTTTAGGGTTGGGGGCAGGCACCGGGGAGCTGTTTTTT. Translating gives CASSLSLGLGAGTGELFF.

The chain carries TRBV4-2 and TRBJ2-1; D not certain. Germline V gene sequence: CDR1 LGHNA, CDR2 YNFKEQ. This CDR3 is built from 12 residues. Trimming shortened V by 4 bases and J by 8 bases, and 9 bases separated the two germline ends. Here the CDR3 reads CASSLGAYEQFF. CDR3 nucleotides: TGTGCCAGCAGCCTCGGAGCGTATGAGCAGTTCTTC.

This chain uses TRBV9 with TRBJ2-5; a possible D gene is TRBD1 (6 bases). V lost 0 bases and J 3 bases, leaving 18 bases between the germline ends. The CDR3 totals 17 residues. Germline V lookup: CDR1 SGDLS, CDR2 YYNGEE. The CDR3 nucleotides read TGTGCCAGCAGCGTAGGCGCTTCCACAGGGCCGGAAGAGACCCAGTACTTC. Its protein is CASSVGASTGPEETQYF. The full variable domain, with the rest looked up from reference TRBV9 and TRBJ2-5, is DSGVTQTPKHLITATGQRVTLRCSPRSGDLSVYWYQQSLDQGLQFLIQYYNGEERAKGNILERFSAQQFPDLHSELNLSSLELGDSALYFCASSVGASTGPEETQYFGPGTRLLVL.

Ten or more counts support this clonotype. The V call is TRBV12-3 or TRBV12-4, the J call TRBJ2-5; 10 bases fit TRBD2. The CDR3 contains 14 residues. J was trimmed by 1 base and V by 6 bases; bases with no gene match: 2. The chain's CDR3 is CASRLAGTQETQYF. As DNA, the CDR3 is TGTGCCAGCAGACTAGCGGGGACCCAAGAGACCCAGTACTTC.

A few counts support this clonotype. This chain connects TRBV19 to TRBJ2-7; 8 bases fit TRBD2. V shed 6 bases, J shed 2 bases, and the junction held 9 bases outside the gene matches. This CDR3 has 15 amino acids. CDR1 and CDR2 from the germline V gene are LNHDA and SQIVND (reference sequence). CDR3 protein: CASSRGGGRPYEQYF. CDR3 sequence (DNA): TGTGCCAGTAGCCGAGGCGGGGGGAGGCCCTACGAGCAGTACTTC.

V gene TRBV9 combines with J gene TRBJ2-7, with 9 nucleotides matching TRBD1. Germline trimming cut 0 bases from V and 4 bases from J; bases unmatched to any gene: 5. The CDR3 sequence is 15 residues long. Germline V CDR1 and CDR2: SGDLS, YYNGEE. CDR3 in amino acids: CASSVGTGGVYEQYF. The CDR3 DNA reads TGTGCCAGCAGCGTAGGTACAGGGGGCGTGTACGAGCAGTACTTC. Full variable domain (remainder filled in from reference TRBV9 and TRBJ2-7): DSGVTQTPKHLITATGQRVTLRCSPRSGDLSVYWYQQSLDQGLQFLIQYYNGEERAKGNILERFSAQQFPDLHSELNLSSLELGDSALYFCASSVGTGGVYEQYFGPGTRLTVT.

The chain couples TRBV12-3 or TRBV12-4 to TRBJ2-4; a possible D gene is TRBD1 (5 bases). V lost 3 bases to trimming and J lost 0 bases, with 6 bases between them. The CDR3 loop spans 14 amino acids. In DNA form, the CDR3 reads TGTGCCAGCAGTTTTGGGGCAGCCAAAAACATTCAGTACTTC. Translating it yields CASSFGAAKNIQYF.